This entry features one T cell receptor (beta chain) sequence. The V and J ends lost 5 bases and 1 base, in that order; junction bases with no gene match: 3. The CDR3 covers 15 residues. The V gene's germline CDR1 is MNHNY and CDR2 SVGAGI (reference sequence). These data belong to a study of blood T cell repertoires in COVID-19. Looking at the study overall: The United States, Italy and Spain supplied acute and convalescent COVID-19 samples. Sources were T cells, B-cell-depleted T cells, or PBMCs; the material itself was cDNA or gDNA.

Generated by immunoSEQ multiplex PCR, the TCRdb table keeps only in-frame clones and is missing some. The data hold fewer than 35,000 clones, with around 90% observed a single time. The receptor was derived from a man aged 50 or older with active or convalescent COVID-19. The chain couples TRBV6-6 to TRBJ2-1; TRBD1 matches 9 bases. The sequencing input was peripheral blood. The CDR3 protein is CASSDRGESYNEQFF. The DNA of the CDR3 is TGTGCCAGCAGTGACAGGGGGGAATCCTACAATGAGCAGTTCTTC.